One T cell receptor beta chain is described in this entry. No antigen is known for it. The data belong to a study of cytomegalovirus exposure and HLA in healthy donors. Whole-study results and caveats: It has been reported that TCR beta sequences accurately predicted the HLA-A and HLA-B alleles of most subjects. In a later analysis, HLA-associated beta chains showed higher expansion and lower generation probabilities than comparable chains. In a later analysis, a missense DCLRE1C variant was linked to TCR beta V- and J-gene trimming. In vitro work confirmed that three CMV-associated chains recognize CMV antigens.

The primer mix had 60 Vbeta and 13 Jbeta primers. The protocol was immunoSEQ multiplex PCR, while the TCRdb copy is restricted to in-frame clones and leaves out a portion. This sample has fewer than 200,000 clones, with approximately 81% found just once. The CDR3 runs to 14 residues. Looked up from germline, CDR1 is MNHEY and CDR2 is SMNVEV (reference sequence). Losses at the gene ends were 5 bases for V and 7 bases for J; bases not matched to a gene: 5. This sequence originates from a man aged 18-30 years in good health and CMV-seropositive. The V and J genes are TRBV27 and TRBJ1-5; 10 bases are shared with TRBD1. The sequencing sample was made of PBMCs. As DNA, the CDR3 is TGTGCCAGCAGTCCCCGGGACAGGGGACAGCCCCAGCATTTT. It translates to CASSPRDRGQPQHF.